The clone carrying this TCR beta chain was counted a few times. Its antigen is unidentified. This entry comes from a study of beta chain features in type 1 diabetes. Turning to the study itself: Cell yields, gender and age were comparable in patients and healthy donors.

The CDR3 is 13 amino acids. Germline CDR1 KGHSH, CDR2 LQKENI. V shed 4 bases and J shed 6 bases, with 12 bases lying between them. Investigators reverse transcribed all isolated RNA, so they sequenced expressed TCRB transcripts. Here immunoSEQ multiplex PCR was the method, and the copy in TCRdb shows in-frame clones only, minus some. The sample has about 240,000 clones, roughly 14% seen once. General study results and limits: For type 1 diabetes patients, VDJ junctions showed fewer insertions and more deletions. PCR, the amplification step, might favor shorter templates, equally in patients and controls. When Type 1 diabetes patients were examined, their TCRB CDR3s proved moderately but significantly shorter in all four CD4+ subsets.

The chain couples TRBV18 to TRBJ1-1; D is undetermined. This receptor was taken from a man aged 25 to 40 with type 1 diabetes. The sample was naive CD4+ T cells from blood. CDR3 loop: CASSLRRESEAFF. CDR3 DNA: TGTGCCAGCTCACTTCGACGGGAATCTGAAGCTTTCTTT.